The clone carrying this T cell receptor (beta chain) was seen repeatedly, ten times or more. Germline CDR1 and CDR2: SGHTA and FQGNSA. Trimming cost V 1 base and J 5 bases, with 12 bases left between them. This CDR3 region has 14 residues. This sample is part of a study of T cells in Graves' hyperthyroidism and ophthalmopathy. At the level of the study: The initial diagnosis was the point when peripheral blood was collected, ahead of any treatment.

Template material for amplifying TCR beta CDR3 regions consisted of RNA transcripts. TCR CDR3 regions were first amplified by RT-PCR with HTBI primers. TCRdb re-called the multiplex PCR reads with MiXCR, one entry per CDR3 protein. Of around 420,000 distinct CDR3 sequences detected, approximately 13% appear once; the ten largest clones hold about 5%. Orbital computed tomography and thyroid ultrasound, together with serum TRAb and thyroxine and clinical symptoms, were used for diagnoses. The receptor's source is a woman aged 18 to 35 with Graves' hyperthyroidism. The chain uses TRBV7-2 and TRBJ2-7; TRBD1 might be the D (6 bases). The specimen was blood. The CDR3 spells CASSLGARGHEQYF. CDR3 DNA sequence: TGTGCCAGCAGCTTAGGGGCCAGGGGACACGAGCAGTACTTC.